One and the same sample provided the 10 T cell receptor beta chains below, sequenced in a study of lymphopenia after photon versus proton radiotherapy. Assay: immunoSEQ multiplex PCR; the TCRdb copy retains only in-frame clones and omits some. The sample yields about 27,000 clones, approximately 88% seen once. The starting material was peripheral blood, obtained from a patient treated with photon-based radiotherapy. The receptors derive from a man aged 45 to 65 with gastric cancer.

The chain carries TRBV5-8 and TRBJ2-3, with D unclear. The ends were cut back, 4 bases at V and 4 bases at J, with 10 bases in the middle. This CDR3 comprises 13 residues. Germline CDR1 and CDR2: SGHTS and YDEGEE. Here the CDR3 reads CASSRPPADTQYF. CDR3 DNA sequence: TGTGCCAGCAGCCGTCCCCCCGCAGATACGCAGTATTTT.

The rearrangement uses TRBV4-2 and TRBJ2-1; maybe TRBD2 (6 bases). The CDR3 contains 11 residues. The germline V gene encodes CDR1 LGHNA and CDR2 YNFKEQ. The ends were cut back, 1 base at V and 15 bases at J, with 10 bases in the middle. The CDR3 coding sequence is TGTGCCAGCAGCCAAGGCGGGATCTCGTTCTTC. The encoded protein is CASSQGGISFF.

To note about this clone: The sample contains more than one DNA sequence encoding this CDR3. J is TRBJ1-1 and V is TRBV19, with D unresolved. Trimming took 1 base from V and 2 from J, leaving 5 bases between them. The germline CDR1 and CDR2 sequences are LNHDA and SQIVND (reference sequence). There are 13 residues in the CDR3. CDR3 nucleotides: TGTGCCAGTAGTATAGCGGTAAACACTGAAGCTTTCTTT. This encodes CASSIAVNTEAFF.

This chain connects TRBV7-9 to TRBJ2-1, with 7 bases matching TRBD1. The CDR3 length is 15 residues. Germline CDR1 is SEHNR and CDR2 is FQNEAQ (reference sequence). The trim removed 5 bases at V and 1 base at J, leaving 5 bases unmatched. CDR3 residues: CASSAGQASYNEQFF. In DNA, the CDR3 is TGTGCCAGCAGCGCCGGACAGGCGTCCTACAATGAGCAGTTCTTC.

This clone was counted between two and nine times. The V call is TRBV10-2, the J call TRBJ1-1; possibly TRBD1 for D (5 bases). Trimming took 5 bases from V and 10 from J, leaving 17 bases between them. The CDR3 totals 13 residues. Germline V gene sequence: CDR1 WSHSY, CDR2 SAAADI. The CDR3: CASSLGTAFPAFF. The CDR3, as DNA: TGCGCCAGCAGTCTCGGGACCGCCTTCCCAGCTTTCTTT.

The CDR3, as DNA: TGTGCCGGGGGGTTGGGATACGAGCAGTACGTC. It specifies CAGGLGYEQYV. The chain links TRBV30 to TRBJ2-7; tentative D call: TRBD2 (6 bases). Per germline, CDR1 GTSNPN and CDR2 SVGIG (reference sequence). Between the trimmed V and J ends, which lost 8 bases and 4 bases, there was a span of 12 bases. The CDR3 consists of 11 residues.

A few counts support this clone. V is TRBV2 and J is TRBJ2-5, with 7 positions matching TRBD2. Unmatched junction bases numbered 4, after V lost 1 base and J lost 2 bases. CDR1 and CDR2 (germline): SNHLY, FYNNEI. The CDR3 totals 15 residues. The DNA of the CDR3 is TGTGCCAGCAGTGAAGGTGGTAGCGGGCAAGAGACCCAGTACTTC. Its protein is CASSEGGSGQETQYF.

V gene TRBV19 combines with J gene TRBJ1-5, with 12 bases identical to TRBD1. Trimming at V came to 6 bases and at J to 7 bases, leaving 4 bases not matched to a gene. The CDR3 is 14 amino acids. CDR1 is LNHDA, CDR2 SQIVND, per germline (reference sequence). The CDR3 DNA follows: TGTGCCAGTAGGGGACAGGGGGCTGGGCAGCCCCAGCATTTT. Translation gives CASRGQGAGQPQHF.

This clone was seen a handful of times. The rearrangement links TRBV6-4 to TRBJ2-3, with D uncertain. The germline V gene encodes CDR1 MRHNA and CDR2 SNTAGT. CDR3 size: 14 residues. The V and J ends lost 2 bases and 2 bases respectively, with 8 bases between them. CDR3 in amino acids: CASSDGQYTDTQYF. The CDR3 nucleotides are TGTGCCAGCAGTGACGGGCAGTACACAGATACGCAGTATTTT.

V is TRBV18 and J is TRBJ1-2; 7 bases are shared with TRBD1. The junction had 5 bases not matched to a gene; V was cut back by 6 bases and J by 4 bases. Germline V lookup: CDR1 KGHSH, CDR2 LQKENI. The CDR3 runs 13 residues. The CDR3 sequence is CASSDGTAYGYTF. As DNA, the CDR3 is TGTGCCAGCTCGGATGGGACAGCCTATGGCTACACCTTC.